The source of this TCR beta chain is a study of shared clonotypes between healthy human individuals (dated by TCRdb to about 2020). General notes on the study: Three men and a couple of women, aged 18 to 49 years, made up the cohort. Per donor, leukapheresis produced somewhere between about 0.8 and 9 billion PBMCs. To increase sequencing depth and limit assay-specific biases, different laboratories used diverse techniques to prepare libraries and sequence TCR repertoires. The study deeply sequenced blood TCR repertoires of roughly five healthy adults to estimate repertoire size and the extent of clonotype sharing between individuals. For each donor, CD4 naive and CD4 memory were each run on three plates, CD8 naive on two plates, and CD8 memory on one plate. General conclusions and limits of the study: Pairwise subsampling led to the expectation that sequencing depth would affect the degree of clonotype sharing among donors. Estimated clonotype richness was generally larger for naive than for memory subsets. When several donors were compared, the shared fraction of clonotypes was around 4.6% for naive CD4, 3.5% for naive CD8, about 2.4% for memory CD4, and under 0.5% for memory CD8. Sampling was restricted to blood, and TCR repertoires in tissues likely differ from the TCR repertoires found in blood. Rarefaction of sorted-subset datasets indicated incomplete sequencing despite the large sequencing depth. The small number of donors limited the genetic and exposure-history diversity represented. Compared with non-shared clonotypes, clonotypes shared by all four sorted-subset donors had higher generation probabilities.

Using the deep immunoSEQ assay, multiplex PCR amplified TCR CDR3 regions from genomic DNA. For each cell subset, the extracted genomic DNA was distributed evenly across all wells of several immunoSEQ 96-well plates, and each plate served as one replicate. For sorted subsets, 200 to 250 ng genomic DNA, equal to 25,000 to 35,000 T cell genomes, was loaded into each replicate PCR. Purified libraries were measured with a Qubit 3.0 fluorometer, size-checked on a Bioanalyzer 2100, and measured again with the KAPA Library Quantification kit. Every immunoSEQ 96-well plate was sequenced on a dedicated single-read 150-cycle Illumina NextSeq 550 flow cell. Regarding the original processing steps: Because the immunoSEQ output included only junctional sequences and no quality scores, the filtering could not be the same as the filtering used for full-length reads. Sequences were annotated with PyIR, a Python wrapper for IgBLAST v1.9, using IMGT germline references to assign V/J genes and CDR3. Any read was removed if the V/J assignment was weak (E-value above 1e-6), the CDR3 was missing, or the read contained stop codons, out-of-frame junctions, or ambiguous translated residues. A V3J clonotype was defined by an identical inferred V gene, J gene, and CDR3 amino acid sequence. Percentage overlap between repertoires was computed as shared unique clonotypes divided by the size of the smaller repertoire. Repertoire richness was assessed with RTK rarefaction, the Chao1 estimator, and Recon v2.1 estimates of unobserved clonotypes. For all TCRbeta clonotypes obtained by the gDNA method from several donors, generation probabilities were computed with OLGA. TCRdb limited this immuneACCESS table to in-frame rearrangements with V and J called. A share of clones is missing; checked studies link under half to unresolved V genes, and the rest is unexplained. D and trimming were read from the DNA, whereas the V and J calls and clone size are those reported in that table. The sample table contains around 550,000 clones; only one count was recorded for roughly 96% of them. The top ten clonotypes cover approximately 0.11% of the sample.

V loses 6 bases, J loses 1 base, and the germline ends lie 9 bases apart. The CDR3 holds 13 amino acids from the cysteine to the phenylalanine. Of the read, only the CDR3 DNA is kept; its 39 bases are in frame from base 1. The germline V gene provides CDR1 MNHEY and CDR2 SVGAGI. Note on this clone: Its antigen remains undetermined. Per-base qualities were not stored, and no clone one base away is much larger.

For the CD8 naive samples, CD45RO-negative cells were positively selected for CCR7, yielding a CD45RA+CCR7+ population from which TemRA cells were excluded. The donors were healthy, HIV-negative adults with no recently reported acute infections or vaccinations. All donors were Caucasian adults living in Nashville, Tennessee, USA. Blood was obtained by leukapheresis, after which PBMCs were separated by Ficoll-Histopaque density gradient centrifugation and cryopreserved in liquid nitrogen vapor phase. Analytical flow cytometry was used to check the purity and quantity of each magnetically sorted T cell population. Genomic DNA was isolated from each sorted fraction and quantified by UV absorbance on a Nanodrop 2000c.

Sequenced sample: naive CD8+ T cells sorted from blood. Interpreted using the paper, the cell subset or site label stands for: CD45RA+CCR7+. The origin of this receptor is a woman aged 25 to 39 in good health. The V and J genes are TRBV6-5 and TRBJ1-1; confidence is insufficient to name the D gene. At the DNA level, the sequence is TGTGCCAGCAGACCGACTCGGAACACTGAAGCTTTCTTT. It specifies CASRPTRNTEAFF.